This entry describes one T cell receptor beta chain. There were some 200,000 CFSE-labeled responder cells plated together with some 200,000 irradiated, violet-dye-labeled stimulator cells. Sorting was performed after the reaction on proliferating CFSE-low CD3+CD4+ and CD3+CD8+ responders. The data belong to a study of graft-versus-host responses after intestinal transplantation. The study, taken as a whole, reports: Researchers found GvH clones in recipient marrow, and some showed up first in ileum or blood. Among circulating GvH clones, peak levels were associated with early post-transplant declines in HvG clones.

Libraries were prepared by immunoSEQ multiplex PCR; TCRdb keeps only in-frame clonotypes and omits some of them. The sample holds under 9,000 clones; roughly 24% are singletons and the top ten take approximately 5%. Source: alloreactive CD4+ T cells from a mixed lymphocyte reaction culture, taken before intestinal transplant. Subset: CFSE-low proliferating T cells sorted from roughly 6-day pre-transplant mixed lymphocyte reaction (GvH or HvG direction). The clonotype originates from a human patient who received an intestinal transplant.

The CDR3 DNA follows: TGTGCCAGTAGTATAAGGGTAGCGGGAGTGGAGACCCAGTACTTC. It translates to CASSIRVAGVETQYF. The chain is built from TRBV19 and TRBJ2-5, with TRBD2 matching over 9 bases. Looked up from germline, CDR1 is LNHDA and CDR2 is SQIVND (reference sequence). This CDR3 is built from 15 residues. The J segment lost 5 bases and the V segment lost 2 bases, leaving 6 bases of the junction unmatched.